This paragraph reports one T cell receptor (beta chain). The antigen is not known. Primers for the PCR totalled 60 Vbeta and 13 Jbeta. TCRdb's table, derived via immunoSEQ multiplex PCR, lists solely in-frame clones and lacks some. The sample holds under 130,000 clones. The CDR3 extends over 16 amino acids. V trimming: 4 bases; J trimming: 4 bases; junction bases outside the gene matches: 7. The germline gives CDR1 WNHNN, CDR2 SYGVQD (reference sequence). The sample originates from a study of cytomegalovirus exposure and HLA in healthy donors. About the research overall: Some 180 million T cells yielded around 120 million unique TCR beta sequences in earlier analysis. In terms of ancestry, the Caucasian-associated cluster contained about 80% of the approximately 400 genotyped donors. The study's findings and limits: In an earlier analysis, in 620 or so donors, most V segments appeared productive either ~90% or ~30% of the time.

Sequencing was carried out using PBMCs. J is TRBJ2-7 and V is TRBV10-1, with TRBD2 matching over 13 bases. The clonotype originates from a man aged 40-49 years in good health and CMV-seronegative. This chain's CDR3 is CASSAAGTSGAYEQYF. Written as DNA, the CDR3 is TGCGCCAGCAGTGCGGCCGGGACTAGCGGGGCATACGAGCAGTACTTC.